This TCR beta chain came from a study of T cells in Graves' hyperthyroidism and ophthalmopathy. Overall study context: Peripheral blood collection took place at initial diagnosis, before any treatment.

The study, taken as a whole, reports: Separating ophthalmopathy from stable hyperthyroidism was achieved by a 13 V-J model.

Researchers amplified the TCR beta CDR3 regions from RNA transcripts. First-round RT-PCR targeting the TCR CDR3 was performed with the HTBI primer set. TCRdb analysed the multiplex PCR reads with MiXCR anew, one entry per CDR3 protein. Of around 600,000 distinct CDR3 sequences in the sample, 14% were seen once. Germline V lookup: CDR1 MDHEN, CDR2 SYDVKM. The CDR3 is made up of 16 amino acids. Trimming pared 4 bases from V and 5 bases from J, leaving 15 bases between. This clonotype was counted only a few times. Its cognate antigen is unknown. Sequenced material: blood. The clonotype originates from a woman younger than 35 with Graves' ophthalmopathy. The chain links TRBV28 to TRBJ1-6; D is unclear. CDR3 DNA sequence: TGTGCCAGCAGTTCGGAGGCAGAGTCAAATAATTCACCCCTCCACTTT. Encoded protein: CASSSEAESNNSPLHF.